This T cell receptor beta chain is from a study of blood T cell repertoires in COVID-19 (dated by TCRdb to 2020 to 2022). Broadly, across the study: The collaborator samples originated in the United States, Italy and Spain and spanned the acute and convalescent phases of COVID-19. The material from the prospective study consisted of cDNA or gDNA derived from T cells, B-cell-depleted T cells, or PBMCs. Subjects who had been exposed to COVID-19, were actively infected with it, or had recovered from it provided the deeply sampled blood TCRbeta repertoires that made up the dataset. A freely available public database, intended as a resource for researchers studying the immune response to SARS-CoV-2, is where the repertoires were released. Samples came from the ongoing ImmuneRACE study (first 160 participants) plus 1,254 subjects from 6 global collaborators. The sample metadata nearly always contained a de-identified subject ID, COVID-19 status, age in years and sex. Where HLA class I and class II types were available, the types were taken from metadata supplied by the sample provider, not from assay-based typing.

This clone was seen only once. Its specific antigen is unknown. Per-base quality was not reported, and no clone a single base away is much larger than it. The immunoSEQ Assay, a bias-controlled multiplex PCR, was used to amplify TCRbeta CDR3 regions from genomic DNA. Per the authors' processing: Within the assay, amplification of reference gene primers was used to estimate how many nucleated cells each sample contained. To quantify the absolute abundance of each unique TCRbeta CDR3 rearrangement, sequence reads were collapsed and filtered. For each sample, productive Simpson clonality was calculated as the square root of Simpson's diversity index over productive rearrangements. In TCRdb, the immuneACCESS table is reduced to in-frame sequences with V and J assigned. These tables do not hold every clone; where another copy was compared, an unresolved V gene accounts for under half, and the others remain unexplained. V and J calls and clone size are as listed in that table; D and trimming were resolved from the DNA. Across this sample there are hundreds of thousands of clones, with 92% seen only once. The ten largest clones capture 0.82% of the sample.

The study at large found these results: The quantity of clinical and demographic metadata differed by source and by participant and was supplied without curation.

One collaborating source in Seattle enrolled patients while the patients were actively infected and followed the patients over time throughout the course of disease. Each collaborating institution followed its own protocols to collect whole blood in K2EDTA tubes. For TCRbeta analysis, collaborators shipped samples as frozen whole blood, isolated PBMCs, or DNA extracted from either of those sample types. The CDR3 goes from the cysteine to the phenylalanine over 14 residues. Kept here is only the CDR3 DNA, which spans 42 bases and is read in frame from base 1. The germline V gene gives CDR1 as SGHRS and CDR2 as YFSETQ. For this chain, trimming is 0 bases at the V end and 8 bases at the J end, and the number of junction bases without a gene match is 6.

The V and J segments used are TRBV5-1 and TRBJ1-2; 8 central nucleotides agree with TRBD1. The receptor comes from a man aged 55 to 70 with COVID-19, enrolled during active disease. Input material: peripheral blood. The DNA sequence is TGCGCCAGCAGCTTGGGGACAGGGCCAGGCGGCTACACCTTC. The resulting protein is CASSLGTGPGGYTF. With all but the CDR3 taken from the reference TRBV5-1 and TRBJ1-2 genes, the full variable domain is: KAGVTQTPRYLIKTRGQQVTLSCSPISGHRSVSWYQQTPGQGLQFLFEYFSETQRNKGNFPGRFSGRQFSNSRSEMNVSTLELGDSALYLCASSLGTGPGGYTFGSGTRLTVV.